This TCR beta chain was sequenced in a study of immune characterization of retroperitoneal liposarcoma. One entry per CDR3 protein, called by TCRdb with MiXCR from the PCR reads. The sample yields roughly 9,700 distinct CDR3 sequences, 25% to 35% seen once. Germline CDR1 is MNHNY and CDR2 is SVGAGI (reference sequence). The CDR3 loop spans 13 amino acids. This clonotype was obtained from a female donor with retroperitoneal liposarcoma. The sequencing sample was made of tumor tissue. The rearrangement uses TRBV6-6 and TRBJ2-1; a possible D gene is TRBD2 (5 bases). The assigned J gene may be wrong: the sequence end matches TRBJ2-7 better. The CDR3 nucleotides are TGTGCCAGCCTGTGGACTGGTGGAATGGAGCAGTACTTC. Residues: CASLWTGGMEQYF.